The 3 T cell receptor beta chains below were found in one sample sequenced in a study of T-cell memory formation after mild COVID-19. TCRdb re-called the 5' RACE reads with MiXCR, one entry per CDR3 protein. This sample yields around 320,000 distinct CDR3 sequences, of which more than 13% are seen a single time; about 21% belongs to the top ten. Sequences were obtained from PBMCs or a T cell subset sorted from them (not recorded which). Receptors originate from a man aged 18 to 35 who had mild COVID-19 (a few samples of this study predate the infection). Cell type and time point are not known.

The chain joins TRBV5-5 to TRBJ2-1; 7 bases are a match to TRBD2. Germline CDR1 reads SGHKS; CDR2 reads YYEKEE (reference sequence). This CDR3 is 14 amino acids long. The junction had 6 bases not matched to a gene; V was cut back by 4 bases and J by 5 bases. CDR3 nucleotides: TGTGCCAGCAGCGAGGCTAGCGGCGACAATGAGCAGTTCTTC. This gives the protein CASSEASGDNEQFF.

This clonotype was seen repeatedly, ten times or more. The rearrangement links TRBV5-1 to TRBJ2-7, with 7 bases that match TRBD2. Germline-derived CDR1 and CDR2 are SGHRS and YFSETQ. This CDR3 is built from 14 residues. J gave up 5 bases and V 1 base, and 6 bases lay outside the gene matches. The CDR3 loop reads CASSLQSGEDEQYF. The CDR3 coding sequence is TGCGCCAGCAGCTTGCAAAGCGGGGAGGACGAGCAGTACTTC.

V usage is TRBV10-1 and J usage is TRBJ2-5; D gene uncertain. Trimming left V 3 bases short and J 5 bases short, with 10 bases between. The CDR3 length is 13 residues. Germline loops: CDR1 WNHNN, CDR2 SYGVQD (reference sequence). CDR3 amino acids: CASSDPSSETQYF. The DNA of the CDR3 is TGCGCCAGCAGTGACCCGTCATCGGAGACCCAGTACTTC.